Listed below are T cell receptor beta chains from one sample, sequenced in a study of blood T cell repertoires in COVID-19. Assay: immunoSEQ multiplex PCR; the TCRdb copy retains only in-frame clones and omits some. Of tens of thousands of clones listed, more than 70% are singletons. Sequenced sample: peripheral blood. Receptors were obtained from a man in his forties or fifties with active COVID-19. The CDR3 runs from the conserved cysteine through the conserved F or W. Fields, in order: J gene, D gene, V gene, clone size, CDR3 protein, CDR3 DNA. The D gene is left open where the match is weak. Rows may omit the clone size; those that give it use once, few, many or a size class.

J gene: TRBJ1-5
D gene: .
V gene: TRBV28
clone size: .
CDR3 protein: CASRSTGYQPQHF
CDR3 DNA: TGTGCCAGCAGAAGTACAGGGTATCAGCCCCAGCATTTT

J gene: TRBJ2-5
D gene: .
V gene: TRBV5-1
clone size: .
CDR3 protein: CASMRISSETQYF
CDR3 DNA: TGCGCCAGCATGCGAATATCTAGCGAGACCCAGTACTTC

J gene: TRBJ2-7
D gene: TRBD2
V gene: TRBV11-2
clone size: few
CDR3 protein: CASSRDGTSDEQYF
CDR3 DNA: TGTGCCAGCAGCCGAGACGGGACTAGCGACGAGCAGTACTTC

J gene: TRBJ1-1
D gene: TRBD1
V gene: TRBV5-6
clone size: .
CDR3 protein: CASSQDRGYDTEAFF
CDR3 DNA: TGTGCCAGCAGCCAGGACAGGGGCTATGACACTGAAGCTTTCTTT

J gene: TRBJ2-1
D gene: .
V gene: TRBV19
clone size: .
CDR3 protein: CASSVSYNEQFF
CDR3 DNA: TGTGCCAGTAGTGTCTCTTACAATGAGCAGTTCTTC

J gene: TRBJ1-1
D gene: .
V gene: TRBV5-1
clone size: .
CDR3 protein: CASSLTGYTEAFF
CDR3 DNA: TGCGCCAGCAGCTTGACCGGGTACACTGAAGCTTTCTTT

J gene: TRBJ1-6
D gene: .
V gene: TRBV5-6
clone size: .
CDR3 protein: CASSLLTVHNSPLHF
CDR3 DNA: TGTGCCAGCAGCTTGCTGACAGTACATAATTCACCCCTCCACTTT

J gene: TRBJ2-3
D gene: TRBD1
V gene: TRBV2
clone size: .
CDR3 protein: CASRETGAGGDTQYF
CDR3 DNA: TGTGCCAGCAGGGAGACAGGGGCCGGCGGAGATACGCAGTATTTT

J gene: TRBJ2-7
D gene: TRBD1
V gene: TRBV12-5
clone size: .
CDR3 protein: CASGSHRGEQYF
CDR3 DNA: TGTGCTAGTGGTTCCCACAGGGGCGAGCAGTACTTC

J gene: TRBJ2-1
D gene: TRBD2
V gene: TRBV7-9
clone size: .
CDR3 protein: CASSLLSGGANEQFF
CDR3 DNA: TGTGCCAGCAGCTTACTAAGCGGGGGGGCAAATGAGCAGTTCTTC

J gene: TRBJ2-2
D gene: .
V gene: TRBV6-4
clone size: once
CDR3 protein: CASSDLLRGNTGELFF
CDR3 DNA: TGTGCCAGCAGTGACTTGTTGCGGGGAAACACCGGGGAGCTGTTTTTT

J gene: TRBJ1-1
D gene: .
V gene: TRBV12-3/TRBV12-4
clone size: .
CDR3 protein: CASSLGVEAEAFF
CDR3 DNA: TGTGCCAGCAGTTTAGGCGTGGAGGCTGAAGCTTTCTTT

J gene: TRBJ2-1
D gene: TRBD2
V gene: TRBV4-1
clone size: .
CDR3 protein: CASSQAVTSGYEQFF
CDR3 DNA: TGCGCCAGCAGCCAAGCAGTGACTAGCGGCTATGAGCAGTTCTTC

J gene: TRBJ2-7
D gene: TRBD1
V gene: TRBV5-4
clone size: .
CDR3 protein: CASSFVTGGNYEQYF
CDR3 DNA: TGTGCCAGCAGCTTTGTTACAGGGGGGAACTACGAGCAGTACTTC

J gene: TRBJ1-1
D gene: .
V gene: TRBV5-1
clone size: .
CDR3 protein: CASSPGEGPGHTEAFF
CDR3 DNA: TGCGCCAGCAGCCCTGGGGAGGGTCCAGGGCACACTGAAGCTTTCTTT

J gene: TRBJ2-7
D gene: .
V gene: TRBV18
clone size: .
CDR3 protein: CASSPTRGGGHEQYF
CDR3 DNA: TGTGCCAGCTCACCCACCAGGGGAGGGGGGCACGAGCAGTACTTC

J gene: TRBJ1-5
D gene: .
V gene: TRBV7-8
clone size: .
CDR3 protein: CASSPLRQQPQHF
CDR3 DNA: TGTGCCAGCAGCCCCCTACGTCAACAGCCCCAGCATTTT

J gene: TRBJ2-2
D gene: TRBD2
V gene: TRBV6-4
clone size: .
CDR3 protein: CASSDAGGNTGELFF
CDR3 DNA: TGTGCCAGCAGTGACGCGGGGGGCAACACCGGGGAGCTGTTTTTT

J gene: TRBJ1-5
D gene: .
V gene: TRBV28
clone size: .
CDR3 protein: CASSFGGGGNQPQHF
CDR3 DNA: TGTGCCAGCAGTTTTGGGGGGGGAGGCAATCAGCCCCAGCATTTT

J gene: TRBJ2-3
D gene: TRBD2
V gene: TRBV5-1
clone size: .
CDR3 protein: CASGRAGTTDTQYF
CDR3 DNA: TGCGCCAGCGGGAGGGCTGGGACCACAGATACGCAGTATTTT

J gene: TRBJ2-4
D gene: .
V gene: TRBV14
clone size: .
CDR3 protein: CASSLLSTGTNKNIQYF
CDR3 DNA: TGTGCCAGCAGCCTTTTATCTACCGGGACAAACAAAAACATTCAGTACTTC

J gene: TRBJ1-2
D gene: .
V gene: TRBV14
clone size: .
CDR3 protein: CASSQEGQGSGYTF
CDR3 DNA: TGTGCCAGCAGCCAAGAAGGTCAGGGGAGTGGCTACACCTTC

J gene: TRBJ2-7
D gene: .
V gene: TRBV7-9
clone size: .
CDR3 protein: CASSFSGVREQYF
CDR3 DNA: TGTGCCAGCAGCTTTTCAGGGGTCCGCGAGCAGTACTTC

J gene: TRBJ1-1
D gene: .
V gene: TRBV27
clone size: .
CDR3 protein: CASSSWADQNTEAFF
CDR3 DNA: TGTGCCAGCAGTTCGTGGGCAGACCAGAACACTGAAGCTTTCTTT

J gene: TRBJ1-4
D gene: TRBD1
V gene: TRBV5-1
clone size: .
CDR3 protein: CASSFPGTAATNEKLFF
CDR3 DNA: TGCGCCAGCAGCTTTCCTGGGACAGCCGCAACTAATGAAAAACTGTTTTTT

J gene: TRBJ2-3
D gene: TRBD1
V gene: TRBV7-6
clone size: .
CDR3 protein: CASSPPRGLSTDTQYF
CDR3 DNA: TGTGCCAGCAGCCCTCCCAGGGGGCTGTCCACAGATACGCAGTATTTT

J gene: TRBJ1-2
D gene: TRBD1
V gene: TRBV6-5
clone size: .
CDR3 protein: CASSNDRVSGYTF
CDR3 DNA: TGTGCCAGCAGTAACGACAGGGTTTCCGGCTACACCTTC

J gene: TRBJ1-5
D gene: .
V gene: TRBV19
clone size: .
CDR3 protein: CASRIRGDSNQPQHF
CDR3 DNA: TGTGCCAGTAGGATCAGGGGAGACAGCAATCAGCCCCAGCATTTT

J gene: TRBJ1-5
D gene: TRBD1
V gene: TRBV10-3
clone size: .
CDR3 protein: CAISESDRVNQPQHF
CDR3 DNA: TGTGCCATCAGTGAGTCCGACAGGGTCAATCAGCCCCAGCATTTT

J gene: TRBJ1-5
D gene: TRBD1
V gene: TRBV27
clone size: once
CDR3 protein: CASSTLGGGQPQHF
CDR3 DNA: TGTGCCAGCAGTACCTTAGGGGGCGGGCAGCCCCAGCATTTT

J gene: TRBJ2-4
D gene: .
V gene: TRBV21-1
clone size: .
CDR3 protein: CASSKGVEGARAKNIQYF
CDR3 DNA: TGTGCCAGCAGCAAAGGGGTCGAGGGGGCCAGGGCCAAAAACATTCAGTACTTC

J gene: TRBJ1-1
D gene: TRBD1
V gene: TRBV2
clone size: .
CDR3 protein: CASSGQGFEAFF
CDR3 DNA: TGTGCCAGCAGTGGACAGGGCTTTGAAGCTTTCTTT

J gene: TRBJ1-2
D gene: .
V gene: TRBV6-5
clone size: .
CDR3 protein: CASTVENSPLGGYTF
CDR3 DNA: TGTGCCAGCACCGTCGAGAACAGCCCGTTGGGTGGCTACACCTTC

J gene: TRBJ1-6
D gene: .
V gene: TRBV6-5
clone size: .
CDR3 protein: CASSYSGRGDSPLHF
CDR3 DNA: TGTGCCAGCAGTTACTCCGGCAGGGGTGATTCACCCCTCCACTTT

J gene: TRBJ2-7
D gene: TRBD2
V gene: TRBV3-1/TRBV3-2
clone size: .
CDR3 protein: CASSQGLAYEQYF
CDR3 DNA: TGTGCCAGCAGCCAGGGACTAGCCTACGAGCAGTACTTC

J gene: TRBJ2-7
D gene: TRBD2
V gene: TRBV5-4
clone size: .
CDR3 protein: CASSLGLAGGKEQYF
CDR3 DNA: TGTGCCAGCAGCTTGGGTCTAGCGGGGGGCAAAGAGCAGTACTTC

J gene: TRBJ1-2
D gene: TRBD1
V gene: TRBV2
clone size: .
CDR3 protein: CASSEARGQKSSSEGYTF
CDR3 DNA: TGTGCCAGCAGTGAAGCGCGGGGACAGAAGTCGTCATCGGAGGGCTACACCTTC

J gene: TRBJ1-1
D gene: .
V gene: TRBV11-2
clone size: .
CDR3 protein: CASSPLTGVNTEAFF
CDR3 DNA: TGTGCCAGCAGCCCCCTCACGGGAGTGAACACTGAAGCTTTCTTT

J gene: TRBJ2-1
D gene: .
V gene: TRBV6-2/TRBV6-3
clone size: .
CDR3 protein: CASSAKTGTYNEQFF
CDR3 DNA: TGTGCCAGCAGTGCGAAGACCGGGACCTACAATGAGCAGTTCTTC

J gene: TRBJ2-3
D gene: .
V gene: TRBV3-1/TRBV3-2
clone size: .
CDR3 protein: CASSQDGGADTQYF
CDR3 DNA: TGTGCCAGCAGCCAAGACGGGGGAGCAGATACGCAGTATTTT

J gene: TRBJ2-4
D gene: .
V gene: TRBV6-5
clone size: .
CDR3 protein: CASKGGGHVNIQYF
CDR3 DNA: TGTGCCAGTAAAGGTGGAGGGCATGTGAACATTCAGTACTTC

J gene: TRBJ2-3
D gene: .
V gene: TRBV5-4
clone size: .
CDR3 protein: CASSLDRSGADTQYF
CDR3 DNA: TGTGCCAGCAGCTTGGACAGGTCGGGAGCAGATACGCAGTATTTT

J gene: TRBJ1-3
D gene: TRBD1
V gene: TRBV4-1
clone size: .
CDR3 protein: CASSQIGTEGNTIYF
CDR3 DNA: TGCGCCAGCAGCCAAATCGGGACAGAAGGAAACACCATATATTTT

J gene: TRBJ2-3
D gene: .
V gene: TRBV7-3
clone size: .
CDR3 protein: CASSLTRPDTQYF
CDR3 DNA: TGTGCCAGCAGCTTAACCAGGCCAGATACGCAGTATTTT

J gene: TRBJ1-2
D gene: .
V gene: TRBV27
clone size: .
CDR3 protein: CASSLAPQTANYGYTF
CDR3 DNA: TGTGCCAGCAGCTTGGCCCCTCAGACAGCTAACTATGGCTACACCTTC

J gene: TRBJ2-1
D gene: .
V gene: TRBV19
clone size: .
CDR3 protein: CASSTGQKYNEQFF
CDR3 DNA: TGTGCCAGTAGTACTGGACAGAAATACAATGAGCAGTTCTTC

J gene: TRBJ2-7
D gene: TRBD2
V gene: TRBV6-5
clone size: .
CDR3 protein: CASSYSPTSEYEQYF
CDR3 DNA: TGTGCCAGCAGTTACTCTCCGACTAGCGAGTACGAGCAGTACTTC

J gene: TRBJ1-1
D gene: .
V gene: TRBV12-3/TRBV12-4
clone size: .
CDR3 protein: CASSSQENTEAFF
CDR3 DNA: TGTGCCAGCAGTTCACAGGAGAACACTGAAGCTTTCTTT

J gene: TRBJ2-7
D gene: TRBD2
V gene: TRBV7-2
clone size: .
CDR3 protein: CASRLRTSGSYEQYF
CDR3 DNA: TGTGCCAGCAGACTCCGGACTAGCGGGAGCTACGAGCAGTACTTC

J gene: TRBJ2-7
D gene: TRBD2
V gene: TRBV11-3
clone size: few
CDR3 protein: CASSSGLAGREQYF
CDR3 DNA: TGTGCCAGCAGCTCCGGACTAGCGGGGCGCGAGCAGTACTTC

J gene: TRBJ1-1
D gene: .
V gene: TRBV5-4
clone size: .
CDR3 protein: CASSKGGAGRFKSEAFF
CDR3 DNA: TGTGCCAGCAGCAAGGGGGGGGCGGGGAGGTTTAAGTCTGAAGCTTTCTTT

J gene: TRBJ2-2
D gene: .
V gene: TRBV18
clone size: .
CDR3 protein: CASSPGVSGELFF
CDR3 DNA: TGTGCCAGCTCACCCGGGGTCTCCGGGGAGCTGTTTTTT

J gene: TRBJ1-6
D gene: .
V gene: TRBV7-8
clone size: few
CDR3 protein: CASSLVEHSPLHF
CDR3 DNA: TGTGCCAGCAGCTTAGTCGAGCATTCACCCCTCCACTTT

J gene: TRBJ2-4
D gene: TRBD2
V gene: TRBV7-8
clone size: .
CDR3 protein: CASSFGLAGDTPPKNIQYF
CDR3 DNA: TGTGCCAGCAGCTTCGGGCTAGCGGGAGACACCCCACCCAAAAACATTCAGTACTTC